This TCR beta chain was captured in a study of shared clonotypes between healthy human individuals (dated by TCRdb to 2018 to 2020). Regarding the complete study: Three men and a couple of women, aged 18 to 49 years, made up the cohort. For each donor, CD4 naive and CD4 memory were each given three plates, CD8 naive was given two plates, and CD8 memory was given one plate. The study deeply sequenced blood TCR repertoires of five healthy adults to estimate repertoire size and the extent of clonotype sharing between individuals. Different laboratories and diverse techniques were used to prepare libraries and sequence TCR repertoires, to increase sequencing depth and limit assay-specific biases. Per donor, leukapheresis produced somewhere between about 0.85 and 8.9 billion PBMCs.

The donors were healthy, HIV-negative adults who had no recently reported acute infections or vaccinations. Every donor was a Caucasian adult living in Nashville, Tennessee, USA. CD4+ T cells were enriched by magnetic negative selection; naive cells were then positively selected on CD45RA, and the negative fraction formed the memory subset. After blood collection by leukapheresis, PBMCs were isolated using Ficoll-Histopaque density gradient centrifugation and then cryopreserved in the vapor phase of liquid nitrogen. Analytical flow cytometry was used to check the purity and quantity of each magnetically sorted T cell population. Genomic DNA was isolated from each sorted fraction and quantified by UV absorbance on a Nanodrop 2000c. Summary of the overall study and its limitations: Pairwise subsampling led to the expectation that sequencing depth would affect the degree of clonotype sharing among donors. When a few donors were compared, the shared fraction of clonotypes was about 5% for naive CD4, approximately 3.5% for naive CD8, 2% to 2.5% for memory CD4, and less than 0.45% for memory CD8. Because the study included only a small number of donors, the genetic and exposure-history diversity represented was limited. Sampling was restricted to blood, and TCR repertoires in tissues likely differ from the TCR repertoires found in blood. Rarefaction of sorted-subset datasets indicated incomplete sequencing despite the large sequencing depth. Higher generation probabilities were observed for clonotypes shared by all four sorted-subset donors than for non-shared clonotypes. Estimated clonotype richness was generally larger for naive than for memory subsets.

The germline V gene gives CDR1 as SGHVS and CDR2 as FQNEAQ. At the junction V is shortened by 5 bases and J by 3 bases, with 10 bases in between. Taken from cysteine to phenylalanine, the CDR3 has 14 residues. Only the CDR3 DNA stays, 42 bases, in frame from base 1. TCR CDR3 regions were amplified from genomic DNA by multiplex PCR using the deep immunoSEQ assay. For each cell subset, the extracted genomic DNA was distributed evenly across all wells of several immunoSEQ 96-well plates, and each plate served as one replicate. For sorted subsets, about 210 ng of genomic DNA, equivalent to around 31,000 T cell genomes, went into each replicate PCR. The purified libraries were quantified using a Qubit 3.0 fluorometer, sized with a Bioanalyzer 2100, and then quantified again using the KAPA Library Quantification kit. Every immunoSEQ 96-well plate was sequenced on a separate single-read 150-cycle Illumina NextSeq 550 flow cell. The original pipeline was this. The immunoSEQ output contained only junctional sequences without quality scores, so filtering could not match that applied to full-length reads. To assign V/J genes and CDR3, sequences were annotated against IMGT germline references using PyIR, a Python wrapper for IgBLAST v1.9. Reads with weak V/J assignments (E-value above 1e-6), missing CDR3, stop codons, out-of-frame junctions, or ambiguous translated residues were removed. V3J clonotypes were defined as sequences sharing the same inferred V gene, J gene, and CDR3 amino acid sequence. Percentage overlap between repertoires was computed as shared unique clonotypes divided by the size of the smaller repertoire. RTK rarefaction, the Chao1 estimator, and Recon v2.1 estimates of unobserved clonotypes were used to assess repertoire richness. For all TCRbeta clonotypes obtained by the gDNA method from a handful of donors, generation probabilities were computed with OLGA. TCRdb mirrors the immuneACCESS table, restricted to in-frame sequences. Some clones are absent from its copies; in checked studies, under half trace to an unresolved V gene, and the reason for the others is unknown. V, J and clone size derive from that table, while D and trimming were established from the DNA sequence. For this sample the table gives some 1 million clones, of which about 70% were detected only once. Approximately 1.5% of the sample comes from the top ten.

A word on this clone: Its antigen is currently not known. Base quality data are lacking; no much larger clone is found one base away.

The receptor's source is a man aged 18 to 29 in good health. The chain joins TRBV7-8 to TRBJ1-4; TRBD1 is possibly the D segment (6 matching bases). Sequenced sample: memory CD4+ T cells sorted from blood. Read against the paper, the sample's cell subset or site label means: CD45RA-negative fraction. The bases read TGTGCCAGCAGCGTGGACAGAGCTAATGAAAAACTGTTTTTT. It translates as CASSVDRANEKLFF.